The 21 T cell receptor beta chains given below trace back to one sample, sequenced in a study of cytotoxic CD8 clonotypes in ibrutinib-treated CLL. Libraries were prepared by immunoSEQ multiplex PCR; TCRdb keeps only in-frame clonotypes and omits some of them. The table shows hundreds of thousands of clones, with 70% occurring only once. Sample: PBMCs, taken after 24 months of ibrutinib treatment. The source is a human donor with chronic lymphocytic leukemia.

V is TRBV28 and J is TRBJ2-3, with D possibly matching TRBD1 (6 bases). This CDR3 is built from 14 residues. V was shortened by 3 bases and J by 6 bases, with 13 bases between the two germline ends. Germline-derived CDR1 and CDR2 are MDHEN and SYDVKM. The CDR3 DNA follows: TGTGCCAGCAGTTTCGGACAGACTCATGATACGCAGTATTTT. Protein product: CASSFGQTHDTQYF.

The chain recombines TRBV7-6 with TRBJ2-1; the match to TRBD2 covers 7 bases. The CDR3 spans 17 residues. The germline gives CDR1 SGHVS, CDR2 FNYEAQ. The junction had 15 bases not matched to a gene; V was cut back by 1 base and J by 9 bases. The CDR3 loop reads CASSLEASGEVAGEQFF. DNA of the CDR3: TGTGCCAGCAGCTTAGAGGCTAGCGGAGAGGTTGCTGGTGAGCAGTTCTTC.

This sequence joins TRBV4-2 and TRBJ2-7; D is perhaps TRBD2 (5 bases). This CDR3 comprises 15 residues. The V end was cut by 3 bases, the J end by 4 bases, with 16 bases between. Germline loops: CDR1 LGHNA, CDR2 YNFKEQ. DNA of the CDR3: TGTGCCAGCAGCCAGATCTCAGCGGAGATTTACGAGCAGTACTTC. It codes for CASSQISAEIYEQYF.

The chain joins TRBV28 to TRBJ2-3, with D possibly matching TRBD1 (5 bases). CDR3 size: 13 residues. Per germline, CDR1 MDHEN and CDR2 SYDVKM. The V end lost 7 bases, the J end lost 8 bases, and 16 bases lay between the germline ends. CDR3: CASNHRPLGTQYF. CDR3 coding DNA: TGTGCCAGCAACCACAGGCCCCTGGGTACGCAGTATTTT.

This rearrangement joins TRBV5-1 to TRBJ1-4; possibly TRBD1 for D (5 bases). Germline CDR1 SGHRS, CDR2 YFSETQ. The CDR3 has 15 amino acids. The ends were cut back, 4 bases at V and 6 bases at J, with 16 bases in the middle. In DNA form, the CDR3 reads TGCGCCAGCAGCCCCGGGACTATAGGGGATGAAAAACTGTTTTTT. This gives the protein CASSPGTIGDEKLFF.

The J gene is TRBJ1-5, the V gene TRBV2; the D is unclear. From germline, CDR1 is SNHLY and CDR2 FYNNEI. V was clipped by 3 bases and J by 1 base, with 1 base between them. The CDR3 has 12 residues. The CDR3 bases are TGTGCCAGCAGTGAGAGCAATCAGCCCCAGCATTTT. Residues: CASSESNQPQHF.

The chain links TRBV27 to TRBJ2-7, with D possibly being TRBD1 (5 bases). The germline gives CDR1 MNHEY, CDR2 SMNVEV (reference sequence). Trimming stripped 3 bases from V and 0 bases from J, with 12 bases between. This CDR3 region has 15 residues. The CDR3 DNA is TGTGCCAGCAGTTTTCAGGGAAAGTTCTCCTACGAGCAGTACTTC. Its translation is CASSFQGKFSYEQYF.

The rearrangement uses TRBV30 and TRBJ1-3; D perhaps matches TRBD1 (5 bases). V was shortened by 2 bases and J by 0 bases, with 17 bases between the two germline ends. The CDR3 sequence is 17 residues long. Germline CDR1 GTSNPN, CDR2 SVGIG (reference sequence). CDR3 in DNA: TGTGCCTGGAGTACCCCCGGGACGGCGAGCTCTGGAAACACCATATATTTT. Its translation is CAWSTPGTASSGNTIYF.

The gene calls are TRBV5-4 and TRBJ2-4; 11 positions match TRBD1. The CDR3 is 20 amino acids. The trim removed 2 bases at V and 0 bases at J, leaving 13 bases unmatched. The V gene's germline CDR1 is SGHNT and CDR2 YYREEE (reference sequence). CDR3 loop: CASSFSRGQGEILAKNIQYF. The CDR3 bases are TGTGCCAGCAGCTTTAGTCGGGGACAGGGGGAAATCTTAGCCAAAAACATTCAGTACTTC.

This clone was recorded a few times. The sample carries other DNA sequences with the same CDR3. The chain carries TRBV18 and TRBJ1-4; D is uncertain. The CDR3 spans 14 residues. Germline V gene data show CDR1 as KGHSH and CDR2 as LQKENI. With 3 bases removed from V and 0 bases from J, the gap between germline ends came to 5 bases. The CDR3 sequence is CASSPTATNEKLFF. DNA for the CDR3: TGTGCCAGCTCACCCACCGCAACTAATGAAAAACTGTTTTTT.

The chain is built from TRBV5-1 and TRBJ2-7; D gene unclear. The CDR3 covers 14 residues. Germline values: CDR1 SGHRS, CDR2 YFSETQ. Trimming removed 6 bases at V and 0 bases at J, with 13 bases between. The CDR3 region is CASNRVGTSYEQYF. The CDR3 region has the DNA TGCGCCAGCAATCGTGTCGGAACCTCCTACGAGCAGTACTTC.

This chain links TRBV6-5 with TRBJ1-5; D remains unclear. In germline, CDR1 is MNHEY, CDR2 SVGAGI. The CDR3 length is 13 residues. With 7 bases removed from V and 2 bases from J, the gap between germline ends came to 9 bases. The CDR3 is CASNRGGNQPQHF. The CDR3 bases are TGTGCCAGCAATCGTGGTGGCAATCAGCCCCAGCATTTT.

This clone has just a few counts. The V gene is TRBV7-9, the J gene TRBJ2-1; unclear D gene. Germline CDR1 reads SEHNR; CDR2 reads FQNEAQ (reference sequence). This CDR3 contains 15 residues. Trimming pared 0 bases from V and 2 bases from J, leaving 8 bases between. The CDR3 is CASSLAGPTYNEQFF. The CDR3 DNA follows: TGTGCCAGCAGCTTAGCAGGTCCGACCTACAATGAGCAGTTCTTC.

V gene TRBV6-6 combines with J gene TRBJ2-7; tentatively, D is TRBD2 (6 bases). V was shortened by 2 bases and J by 6 bases, with 17 bases between the two germline ends. The CDR3 is made up of 15 amino acids. The germline V gene has CDR1 MNHNY and CDR2 SVGAGI (reference sequence). The CDR3 DNA sequence: TGTGCCAGCAGTTACCTCAGACGGGAGCTCGGCGAGCAGTACTTC. It is translated as CASSYLRRELGEQYF.

CDR3 bases: TGCAGCGTTACCCAACACTACGAGCAGTACTTC. This gives the protein CSVTQHYEQYF. The chain has TRBV29-1 and TRBJ2-7; D not certain. The CDR3 consists of 11 residues. Germline CDR1 SQVTM, CDR2 ANQGSEA. The ends were cut back, 5 bases at V and 3 bases at J, with 8 bases in the middle.

The chain couples TRBV7-2 to TRBJ1-1; tentatively, D is TRBD1 (6 bases). Germline loops: CDR1 SGHTA, CDR2 FQGNSA. The CDR3 length is 13 residues. V dropped 5 bases and J dropped 0 bases, with 7 bases sitting between them. The CDR3 region is CASSGQLNTEAFF. CDR3 DNA: TGTGCCAGCAGCGGACAGCTGAACACTGAAGCTTTCTTT.

The chain couples TRBV7-6 to TRBJ2-1, with 10 bases aligning to TRBD1. Losses at the gene ends were 4 bases for V and 2 bases for J; bases not matched to a gene: 2. The germline CDR1 and CDR2 sequences are SGHVS and FNYEAQ. The CDR3 is 15 residues long. CDR3: CASSSGQGPYNEQFF. CDR3 sequence (DNA): TGTGCCAGCAGCTCGGGACAGGGGCCCTACAATGAGCAGTTCTTC.

This clone was observed a single time. The chain carries TRBV11-1 and TRBJ1-1; D unresolved. The V gene lost 6 bases and the J gene lost 3 bases, with 11 bases spanning the gap. Germline loops: CDR1 SGHAT, CDR2 FQDESV (reference sequence). This CDR3 has 13 residues. The DNA of the CDR3 is TGTGCCAGCAGTCGTCAGTGGGACACTGAAGCTTTCTTT. It is translated as CASSRQWDTEAFF.

This chain links TRBV11-2 with TRBJ1-2, with D perhaps matching TRBD1 (5 bases). The V end was cut by 4 bases, the J end by 7 bases, with 19 bases between. The V gene's germline CDR1 is SGHAT and CDR2 FQNNGV. The CDR3 is made up of 15 amino acids. The CDR3 region is CASSWISGGTSGYTF. CDR3 in DNA: TGTGCCAGCAGCTGGATATCTGGGGGGACCAGTGGCTACACCTTC.

This clone has just a few counts. This chain uses TRBV28 with TRBJ1-1; the match to TRBD1 covers 8 bases. Germline CDR1 is MDHEN and CDR2 is SYDVKM. V shed 7 bases, J shed 11 bases, and the junction held 15 bases outside the gene matches. The CDR3 loop spans 14 amino acids. The CDR3 loop reads CASNSHGQGEKAFF. For the CDR3, the DNA is TGTGCCAGCAACTCGCATGGACAGGGCGAAAAGGCTTTCTTT.

The rearrangement links TRBV28 to TRBJ1-5; no clear D. Between the trimmed V and J ends, which lost 4 bases and 2 bases, there was a span of 18 bases. CDR1 MDHEN and CDR2 SYDVKM come from the germline V gene. The CDR3 covers 17 residues. The CDR3 DNA reads TGTGCCAGCAGTTCTTTTTATGATAGCTTTCGCAATCAGCCCCAGCATTTT. Amino acids: CASSSFYDSFRNQPQHF.